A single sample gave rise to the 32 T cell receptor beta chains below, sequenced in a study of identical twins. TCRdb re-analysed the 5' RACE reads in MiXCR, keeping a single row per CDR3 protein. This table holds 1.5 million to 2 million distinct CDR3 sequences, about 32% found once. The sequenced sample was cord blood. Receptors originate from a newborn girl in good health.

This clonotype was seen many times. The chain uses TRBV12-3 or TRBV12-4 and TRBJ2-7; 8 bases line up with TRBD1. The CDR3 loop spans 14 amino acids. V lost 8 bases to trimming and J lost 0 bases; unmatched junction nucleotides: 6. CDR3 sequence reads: CASAQGASSYEQYF. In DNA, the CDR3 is TGTGCCAGCGCCCAGGGGGCTAGCTCCTACGAGCAGTACTTC.

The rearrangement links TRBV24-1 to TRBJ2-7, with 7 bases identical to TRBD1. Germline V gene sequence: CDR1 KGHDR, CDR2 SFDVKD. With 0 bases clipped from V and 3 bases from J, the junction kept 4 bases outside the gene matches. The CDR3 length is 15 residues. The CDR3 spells CATSDLDRESYEQYF. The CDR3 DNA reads TGTGCCACCAGTGATTTGGACAGGGAAAGCTACGAGCAGTACTTC.

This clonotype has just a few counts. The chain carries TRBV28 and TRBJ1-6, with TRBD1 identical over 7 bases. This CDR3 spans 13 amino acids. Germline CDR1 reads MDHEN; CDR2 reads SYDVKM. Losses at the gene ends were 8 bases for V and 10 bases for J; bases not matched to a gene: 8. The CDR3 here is CASVGQGGSPLHF. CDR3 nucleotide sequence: TGTGCCAGCGTCGGTCAGGGGGGGTCACCCCTCCACTTT.

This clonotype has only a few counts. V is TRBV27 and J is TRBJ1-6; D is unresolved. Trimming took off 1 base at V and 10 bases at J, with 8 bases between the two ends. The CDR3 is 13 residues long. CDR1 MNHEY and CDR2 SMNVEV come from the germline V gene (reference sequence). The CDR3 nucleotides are TGTGCCAGCAGTTTATTAGATGGGTCACCCCTCCACTTT. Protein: CASSLLDGSPLHF.

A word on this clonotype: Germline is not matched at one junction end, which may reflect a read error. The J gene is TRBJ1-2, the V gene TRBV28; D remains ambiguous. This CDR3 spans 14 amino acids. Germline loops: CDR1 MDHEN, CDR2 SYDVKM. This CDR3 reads CASSSKTDNCGYTF. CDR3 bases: TGTGCCAGCAGTTCTAAGACCGATAACTGTGGCTACACCTTC.

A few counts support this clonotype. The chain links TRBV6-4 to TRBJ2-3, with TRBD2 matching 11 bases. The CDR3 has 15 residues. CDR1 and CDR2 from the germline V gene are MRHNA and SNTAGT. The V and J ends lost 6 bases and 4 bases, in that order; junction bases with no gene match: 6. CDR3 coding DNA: TGTGCCAGCAGCGAGACTAGCGGGGTTTCAGATACGCAGTATTTT. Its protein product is CASSETSGVSDTQYF.

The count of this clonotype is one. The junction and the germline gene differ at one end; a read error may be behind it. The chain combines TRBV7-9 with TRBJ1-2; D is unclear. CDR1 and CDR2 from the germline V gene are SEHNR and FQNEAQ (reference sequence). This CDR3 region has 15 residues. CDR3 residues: CASSFSFGQTYGCTF. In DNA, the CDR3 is TGTGCCAGCAGCTTCTCCTTTGGGCAGACCTATGGCTGCACCTTC.

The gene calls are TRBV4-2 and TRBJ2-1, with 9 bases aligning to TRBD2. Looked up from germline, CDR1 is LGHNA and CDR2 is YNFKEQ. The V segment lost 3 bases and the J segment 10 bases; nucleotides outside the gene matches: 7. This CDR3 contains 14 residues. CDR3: CASSQPGLAGEQFF. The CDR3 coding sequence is TGTGCCAGCAGCCAGCCGGGACTAGCAGGGGAGCAGTTCTTC.

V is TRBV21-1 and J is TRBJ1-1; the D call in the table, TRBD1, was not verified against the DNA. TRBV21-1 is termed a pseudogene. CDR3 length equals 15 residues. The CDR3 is CASSNGALRNTEAFF. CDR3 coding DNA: TGTGCCAGCAGCAATGGGGCGTTAAGAAACACTGAAGCTTTCTTT.

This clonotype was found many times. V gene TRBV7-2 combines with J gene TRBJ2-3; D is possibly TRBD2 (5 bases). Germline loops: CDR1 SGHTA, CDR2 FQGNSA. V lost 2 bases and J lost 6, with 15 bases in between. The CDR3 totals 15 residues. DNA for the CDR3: TGTGCCAGCAGCTTAAATCTAGCCGATGGCGATACGCAGTATTTT. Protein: CASSLNLADGDTQYF.

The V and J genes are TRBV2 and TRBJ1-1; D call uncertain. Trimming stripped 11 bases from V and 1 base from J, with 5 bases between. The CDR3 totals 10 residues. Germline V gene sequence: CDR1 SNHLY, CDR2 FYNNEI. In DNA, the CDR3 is TGTGCCTGTAAGAACACTGAAGCTTTCTTT. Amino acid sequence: CACKNTEAFF.

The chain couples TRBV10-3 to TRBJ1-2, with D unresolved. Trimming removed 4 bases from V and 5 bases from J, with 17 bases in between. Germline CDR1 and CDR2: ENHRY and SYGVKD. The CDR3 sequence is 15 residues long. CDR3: CAISAQRTETYGYTF. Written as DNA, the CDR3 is TGTGCCATCAGTGCCCAGCGGACTGAAACTTATGGCTACACCTTC.

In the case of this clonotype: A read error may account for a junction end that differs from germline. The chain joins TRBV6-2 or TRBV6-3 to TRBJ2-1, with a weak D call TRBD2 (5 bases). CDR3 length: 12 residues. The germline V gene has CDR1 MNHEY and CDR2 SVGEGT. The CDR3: CTSSYGNNEQFF. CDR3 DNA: TGTACCAGCAGTTACGGGAACAATGAGCAGTTCTTC.

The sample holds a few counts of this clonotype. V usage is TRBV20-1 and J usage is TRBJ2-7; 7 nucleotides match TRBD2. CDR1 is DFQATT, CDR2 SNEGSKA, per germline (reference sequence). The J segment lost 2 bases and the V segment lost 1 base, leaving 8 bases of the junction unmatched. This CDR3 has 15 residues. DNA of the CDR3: TGCAGTGCTAGAGCCTCGGGCGGGAGCCCCTACGAGCAGTACTTC. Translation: CSARASGGSPYEQYF.

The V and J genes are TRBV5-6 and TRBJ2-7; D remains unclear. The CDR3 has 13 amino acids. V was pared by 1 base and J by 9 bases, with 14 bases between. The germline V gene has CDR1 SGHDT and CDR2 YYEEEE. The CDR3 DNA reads TGTGCCAGCAGCTTGCTTGGAGTAGGTGGGCAGTACTTC. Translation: CASSLLGVGGQYF.

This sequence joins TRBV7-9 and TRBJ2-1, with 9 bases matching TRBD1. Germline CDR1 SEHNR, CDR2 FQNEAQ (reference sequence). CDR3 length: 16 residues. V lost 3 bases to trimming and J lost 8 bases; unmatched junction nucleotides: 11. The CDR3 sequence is CASSFYGQGPHDEQFF. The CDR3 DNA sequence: TGTGCCAGCAGCTTCTACGGACAGGGGCCCCACGATGAGCAGTTCTTC.

DNA of the CDR3: TGCAGTGCTTCCGGGACTAGCGGGAGAAGGGACGAGCAGTACTTC. Translation gives CSASGTSGRRDEQYF. The chain recombines TRBV20-1 with TRBJ2-5; 14 positions match TRBD2. The closer fit of TRBJ2-7 to the DNA end suggests the J call may be wrong. The germline gives CDR1 DFQATT, CDR2 SNEGSKA (reference sequence). CDR3 length: 15 residues.

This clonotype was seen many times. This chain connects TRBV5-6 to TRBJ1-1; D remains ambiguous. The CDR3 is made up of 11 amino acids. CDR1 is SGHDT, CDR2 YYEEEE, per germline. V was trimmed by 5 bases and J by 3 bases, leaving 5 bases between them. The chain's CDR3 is CASSTYTEAFF. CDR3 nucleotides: TGTGCCAGCAGTACGTACACTGAAGCTTTCTTT. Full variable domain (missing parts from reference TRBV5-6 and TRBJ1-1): DAGVTQSPTHLIKTRGQQVTLRCSPKSGHDTVSWYQQALGQGPQFIFQYYEEEERQRGNFPDRFSGHQFPNYSSELNVNALLLGDSALYLCASSTYTEAFFGQGTRLTVV.

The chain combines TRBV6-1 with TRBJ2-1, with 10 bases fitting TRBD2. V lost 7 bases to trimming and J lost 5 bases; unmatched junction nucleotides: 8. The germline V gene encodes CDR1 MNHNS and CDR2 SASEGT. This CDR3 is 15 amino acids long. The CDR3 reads CASIRFGLADNEQFF. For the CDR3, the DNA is TGTGCCAGCATACGATTCGGACTAGCGGACAATGAGCAGTTCTTC.

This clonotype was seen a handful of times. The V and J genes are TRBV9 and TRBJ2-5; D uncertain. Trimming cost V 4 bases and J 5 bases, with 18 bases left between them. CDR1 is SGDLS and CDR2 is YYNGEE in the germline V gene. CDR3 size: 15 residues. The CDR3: CASSYRTHKTETQYF. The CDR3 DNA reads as TGTGCCAGCAGCTACCGGACCCACAAAACGGAGACCCAGTACTTC.

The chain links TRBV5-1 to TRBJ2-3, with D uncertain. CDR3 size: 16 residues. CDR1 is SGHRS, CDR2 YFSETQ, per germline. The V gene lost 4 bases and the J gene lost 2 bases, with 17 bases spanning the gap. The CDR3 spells CASSRSRLTFTDTQYF. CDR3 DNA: TGCGCCAGCAGCCGTTCGCGACTTACCTTCACAGATACGCAGTATTTT.

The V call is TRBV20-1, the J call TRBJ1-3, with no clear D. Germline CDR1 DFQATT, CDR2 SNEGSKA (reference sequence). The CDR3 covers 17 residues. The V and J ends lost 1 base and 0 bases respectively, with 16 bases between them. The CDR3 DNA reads TGCAGTGCTAGAGCCCCCCCGCCAGCCGACTCTGGAAACACCATATATTTT. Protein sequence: CSARAPPPADSGNTIYF.

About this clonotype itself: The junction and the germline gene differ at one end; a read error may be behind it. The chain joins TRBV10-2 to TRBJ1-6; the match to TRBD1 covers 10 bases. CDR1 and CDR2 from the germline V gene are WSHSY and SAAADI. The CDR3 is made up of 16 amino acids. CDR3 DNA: TGCGCCAGCAGGGACAGGGGGACATCCTATAATTCACCCCCCCACTTT. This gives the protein CASRDRGTSYNSPPHF.

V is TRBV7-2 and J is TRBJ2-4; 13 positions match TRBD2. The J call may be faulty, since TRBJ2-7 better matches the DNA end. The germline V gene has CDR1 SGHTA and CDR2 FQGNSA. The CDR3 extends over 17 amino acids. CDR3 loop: CASSLYPTSGRGNEQYF. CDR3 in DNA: TGTGCCAGCAGCTTATACCCCACTAGCGGGAGGGGTAACGAGCAGTACTTC.

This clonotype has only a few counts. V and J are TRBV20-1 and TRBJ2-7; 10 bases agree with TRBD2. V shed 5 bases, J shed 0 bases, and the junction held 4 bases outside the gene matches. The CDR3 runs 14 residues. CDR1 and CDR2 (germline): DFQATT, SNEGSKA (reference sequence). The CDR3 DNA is TGCAGTGCTTATAGCGGGGGGTCCTCCTACGAGCAGTACTTC. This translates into CSAYSGGSSYEQYF.

CDR3 DNA sequence: TGTGCCAGCAGTTTCCGGGACAGGGGGCAAGGGAGCACTGAAGCTTTCTTT. It specifies CASSFRDRGQGSTEAFF. The chain couples TRBV28 to TRBJ1-1; TRBD1 aligns across 12 bases. The CDR3 loop spans 17 amino acids. CDR1 is MDHEN, CDR2 SYDVKM, per germline. V was clipped by 3 bases and J by 4 bases; unmatched bases: 9.

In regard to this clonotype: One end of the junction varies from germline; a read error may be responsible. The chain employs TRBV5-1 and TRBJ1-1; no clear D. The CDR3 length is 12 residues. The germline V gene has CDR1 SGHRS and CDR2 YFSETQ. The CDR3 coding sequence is TGCGCCAGCAGCTTGGCCGGAGGTGAAACTTTCTTT. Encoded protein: CASSLAGGETFF.

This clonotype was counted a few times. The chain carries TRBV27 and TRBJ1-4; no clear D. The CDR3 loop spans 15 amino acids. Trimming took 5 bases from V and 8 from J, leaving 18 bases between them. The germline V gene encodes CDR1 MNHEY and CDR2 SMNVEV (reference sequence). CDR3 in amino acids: CASSQPAVPREKLFF. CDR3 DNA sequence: TGTGCCAGCAGTCAACCAGCCGTTCCCCGGGAAAAACTGTTTTTT.

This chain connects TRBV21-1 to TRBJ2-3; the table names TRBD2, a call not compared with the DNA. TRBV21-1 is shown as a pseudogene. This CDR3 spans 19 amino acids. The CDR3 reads CASSKALCGLGGRTDTQYF. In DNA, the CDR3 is TGTGCCAGCAGCAAAGCGCTTTGTGGGTTAGGAGGGCGCACAGATACGCAGTATTTT.

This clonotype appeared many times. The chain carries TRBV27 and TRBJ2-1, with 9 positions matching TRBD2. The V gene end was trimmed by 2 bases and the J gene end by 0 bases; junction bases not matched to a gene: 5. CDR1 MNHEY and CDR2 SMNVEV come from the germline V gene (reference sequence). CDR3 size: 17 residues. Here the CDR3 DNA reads TGTGCCAGCAGTTTAATTACAGCGGGGGGCTCCTACAATGAGCAGTTCTTC. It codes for CASSLITAGGSYNEQFF.

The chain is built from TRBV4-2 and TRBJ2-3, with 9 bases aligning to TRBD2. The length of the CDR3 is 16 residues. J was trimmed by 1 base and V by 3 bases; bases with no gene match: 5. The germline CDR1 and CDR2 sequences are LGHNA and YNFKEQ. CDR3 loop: CASSQASSGGTDTQYF. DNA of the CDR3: TGTGCCAGCAGCCAGGCCTCTAGCGGGGGCACAGATACGCAGTATTTT.

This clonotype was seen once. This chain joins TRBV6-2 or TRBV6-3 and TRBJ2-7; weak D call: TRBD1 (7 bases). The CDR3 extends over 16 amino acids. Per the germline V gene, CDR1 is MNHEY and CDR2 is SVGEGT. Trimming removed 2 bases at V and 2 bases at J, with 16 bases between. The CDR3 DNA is TGTGCCAGCAGTTACGGTTTTGCAGGGGGGACCTACGAGCAGTACTTC. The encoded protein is CASSYGFAGGTYEQYF.